A selection of T cell receptor beta chains follows, all from one sample in a study of cytomegalovirus exposure and HLA in healthy donors. Data came from immunoSEQ multiplex PCR; TCRdb stores just in-frame clones and leaves some out. In the table there are fewer than 150,000 clones, roughly 78% of which are singletons. Sequenced sample: PBMCs. These receptor sequences come from a man younger than 40 in good health. Each CDR3 is given with its conserved first and last residue. A D gene is named only where the DNA matches it firmly. The size entry is marked missing in some rows and otherwise reads once, few, many or a size class.

D	length	size	V	J	DNA	CDR3
.	12	once	TRBV11-3	TRBJ2-3	TGTGCCAGCAGCTTAGCTGGCGGTACGCAGTATTTT	CASSLAGGTQYF
TRBD2	15	.	TRBV7-9	TRBJ2-3	TGTGCCAGCAGCTCTCGGACTAGCGGCACAGATACGCAGTATTTT	CASSSRTSGTDTQYF
TRBD2	13	.	TRBV29-1	TRBJ2-1	TGCAGCGTTGGGGAACTAGCGGGGTATGAGCAGTTCTTC	CSVGELAGYEQFF
.	12	.	TRBV2	TRBJ1-2	TGTGCCAGCAATCCGACAGGCTACGGCTACACCTTC	CASNPTGYGYTF
TRBD1	13	.	TRBV18	TRBJ1-1	TGTGCCAGCTCTCCGGACAGGGACGCTGAAGCTTTCTTT	CASSPDRDAEAFF
.	13	few	TRBV7-3	TRBJ2-2	TGTGCCAGCAGCTTAACGGGAGACGGGGAGCTGTTTTTT	CASSLTGDGELFF
TRBD1	14	.	TRBV5-1	TRBJ1-1	TGCGCCAGCAGCCCGAGGGCAGGGGGCACTGAAGCTTTCTTT	CASSPRAGGTEAFF
TRBD2	16	.	TRBV11-2	TRBJ2-7	TGTGCCAGCAGCTTAGTAGTAGCGGGACGAGTCAGGTGGCAGTACTTC	CASSLVVAGRVRWQYF
.	15	.	TRBV7-3	TRBJ2-1	TGTGCCAGCAGCCAGACCGGCGGGGCCTCCAATGAGCAGTTCTTC	CASSQTGGASNEQFF
.	15	once	TRBV6-1	TRBJ2-2	TGTGCCAGCAGTCACCGTGAGATGAACACCGGGGAGCTGTTTTTT	CASSHREMNTGELFF
.	14	.	TRBV18	TRBJ1-3	TGTGCCAGCTCAGAGGAGATCTCTGGAAACACCATATATTTT	CASSEEISGNTIYF
.	13	.	TRBV4-2	TRBJ2-7	TGTGCCAGCAGCCAGACAGGTTCCTACGAGCAGTACTTC	CASSQTGSYEQYF
.	13	few	TRBV7-3	TRBJ2-7	TGTGCCAGCAGCTCACCCGGGAGTCCCGAGCAGTACTTC	CASSSPGSPEQYF
.	14	.	TRBV7-2	TRBJ2-2	TGTGCCAGCAGCTTAAGGGGGGGAACCGGGGAGCTGTTTTTT	CASSLRGGTGELFF
.	14	.	TRBV27	TRBJ1-2	TGTGCCAGCAGTTTCCGGACAGAGGGCTATGGCTACACCTTC	CASSFRTEGYGYTF
TRBD1	13	few	TRBV2	TRBJ2-7	TGTGCCAGCAGTCGACAGGGGGCCCACGAGCAGTACTTC	CASSRQGAHEQYF